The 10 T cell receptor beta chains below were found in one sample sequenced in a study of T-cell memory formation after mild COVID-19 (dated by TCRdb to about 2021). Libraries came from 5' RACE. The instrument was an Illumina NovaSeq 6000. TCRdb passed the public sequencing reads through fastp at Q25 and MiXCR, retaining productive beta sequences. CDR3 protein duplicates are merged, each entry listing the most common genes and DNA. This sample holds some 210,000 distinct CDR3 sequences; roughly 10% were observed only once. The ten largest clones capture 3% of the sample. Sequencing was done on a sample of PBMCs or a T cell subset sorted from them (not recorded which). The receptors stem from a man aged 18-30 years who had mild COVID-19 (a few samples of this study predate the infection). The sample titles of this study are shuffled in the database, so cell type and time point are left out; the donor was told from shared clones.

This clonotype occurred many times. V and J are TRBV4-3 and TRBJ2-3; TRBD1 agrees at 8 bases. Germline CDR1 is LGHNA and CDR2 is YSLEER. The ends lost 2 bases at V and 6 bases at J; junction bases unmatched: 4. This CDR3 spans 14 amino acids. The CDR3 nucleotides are TGCGCCAGCAGCCAAAACAGGGGGGAGGATACGCAGTATTTT. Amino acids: CASSQNRGEDTQYF.

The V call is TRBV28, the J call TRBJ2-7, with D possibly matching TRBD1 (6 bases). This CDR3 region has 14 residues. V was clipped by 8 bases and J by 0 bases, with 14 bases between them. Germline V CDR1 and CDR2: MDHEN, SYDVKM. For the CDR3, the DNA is TGTGCCAGCGGGGGACACAGAAACTCCTACGAGCAGTACGTC. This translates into CASGGHRNSYEQYV.

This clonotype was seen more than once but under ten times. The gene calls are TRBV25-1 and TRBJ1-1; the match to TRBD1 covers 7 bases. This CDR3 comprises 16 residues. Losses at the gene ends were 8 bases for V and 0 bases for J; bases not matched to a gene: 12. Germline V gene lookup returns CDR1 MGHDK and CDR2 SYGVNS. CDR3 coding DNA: TGTGCCAGCGACACAGGGTCAGGGGGTTTGAACACTGAAGCTTTCTTT. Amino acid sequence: CASDTGSGGLNTEAFF.

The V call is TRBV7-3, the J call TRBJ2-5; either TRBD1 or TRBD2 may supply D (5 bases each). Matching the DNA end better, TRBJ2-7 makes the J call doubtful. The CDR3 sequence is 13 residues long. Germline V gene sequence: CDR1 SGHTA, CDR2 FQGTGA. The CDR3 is CASSMGPAYEQYF. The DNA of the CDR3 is TGTGCCAGCAGCATGGGACCCGCCTACGAGCAGTACTTC.

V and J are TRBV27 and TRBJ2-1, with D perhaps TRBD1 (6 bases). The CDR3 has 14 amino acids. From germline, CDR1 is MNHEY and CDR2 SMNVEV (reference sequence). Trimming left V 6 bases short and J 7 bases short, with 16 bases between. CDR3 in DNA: TGTGCCAGCAGCGCCCTCTGGACAGCTAATGAGCAGTTCTTC. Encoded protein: CASSALWTANEQFF.

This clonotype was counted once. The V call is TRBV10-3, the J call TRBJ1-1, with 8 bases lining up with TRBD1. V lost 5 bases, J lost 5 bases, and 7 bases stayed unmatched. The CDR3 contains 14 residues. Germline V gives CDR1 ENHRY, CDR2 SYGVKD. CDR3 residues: CAISLQGDGTEAFF. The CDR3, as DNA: TGTGCCATCAGTTTACAGGGGGATGGGACTGAAGCTTTCTTT.

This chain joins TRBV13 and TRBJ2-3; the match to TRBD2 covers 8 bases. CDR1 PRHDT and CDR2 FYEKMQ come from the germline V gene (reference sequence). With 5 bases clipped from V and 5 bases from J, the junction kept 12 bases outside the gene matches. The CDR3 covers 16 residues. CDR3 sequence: CASSPRGALGGDTQYF. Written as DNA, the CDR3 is TGTGCCAGCAGCCCGCGGGGGGCCCTGGGTGGAGATACGCAGTATTTT.

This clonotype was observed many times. This CDR3 reads CASSFGETYNEQFF. CDR3 sequence (DNA): TGCGCCAGCAGCTTTGGGGAGACCTACAATGAGCAGTTCTTC. The chain combines TRBV5-1 with TRBJ2-1; D possibly corresponds to TRBD2 (5 bases). The V end lost 2 bases, the J end lost 2 bases, and 8 bases lay between the germline ends. The CDR3 contains 14 residues. Germline lookup yields CDR1 SGHRS and CDR2 YFSETQ.

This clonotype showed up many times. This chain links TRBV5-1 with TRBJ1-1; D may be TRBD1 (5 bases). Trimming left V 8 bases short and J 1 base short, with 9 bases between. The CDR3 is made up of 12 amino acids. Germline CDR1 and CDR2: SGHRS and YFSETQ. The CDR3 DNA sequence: TGCGCCAGGAGGGACCGGAACACTGAAGCTTTCTTT. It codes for CARRDRNTEAFF.

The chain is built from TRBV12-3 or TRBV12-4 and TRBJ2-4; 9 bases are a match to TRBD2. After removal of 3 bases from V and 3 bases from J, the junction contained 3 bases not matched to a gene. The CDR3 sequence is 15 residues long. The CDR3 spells CASSLLAGYKNIQYF. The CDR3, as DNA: TGTGCCAGCAGTTTGCTAGCGGGGTACAAAAACATTCAGTACTTC.